Each of the 17 T cell receptor beta chains below was sequenced from the same sample in a study of T and B cells in COVID-19 patients (dated by TCRdb to 2020 to 2021). Genomic DNA extracted from blood was used in amounts of about 250-550 ng for amplification of TRB repertoires. Sequencing instrument: Illumina MiSeq. Multiplex PCR with BIOMED2 TRB-A/B primer pools was used to amplify TRB rearrangements. TCRdb cleaned the public reads at Q25 with fastp, built clones with MiXCR and kept in-frame beta chains. Entries are consolidated by CDR3 protein sequence, retaining the most common genes and DNA. Recorded for this sample are over 15,000 distinct CDR3 sequences; 28% of them occurred a single time. The ten largest clones represent less than 4.5% of the sample. The sequenced sample was blood. Source of these receptors: a human donor who had recovered from COVID-19.

The chain links TRBV6-2 or TRBV6-3 to TRBJ2-6, with D tentatively TRBD1 (6 bases). V was shortened by 4 bases and J by 0 bases, with 13 bases between the two germline ends. Germline values: CDR1 MNHEY, CDR2 SVGEGT. The CDR3 is 17 residues long. The DNA of the CDR3 is TGTGCCAGCAGTTCCAGGACAGCACTCTCTGGGGCCAACGTCCTGACTTTC. It specifies CASSSRTALSGANVLTF.

The table lists this clonotype with a few counts. V usage is TRBV10-3 and J usage is TRBJ2-3; 7 bases line up with TRBD2. V lost 2 bases and J lost 6; bases outside the gene matches: 8. This CDR3 is 15 amino acids long. Germline V gene data show CDR1 as ENHRY and CDR2 as SYGVKD. CDR3 sequence reads: CAISESSGVGDTQYF. CDR3 nucleotide sequence: TGTGCCATCAGTGAGAGCAGCGGGGTGGGGGATACGCAGTATTTT.

This clonotype has only one observation. The chain joins TRBV20-1 to TRBJ2-1, with D unresolved. The V and J ends lost 5 bases and 3 bases respectively, with 20 bases between them. Per the germline V gene, CDR1 is DFQATT and CDR2 is SNEGSKA (reference sequence). CDR3 length: 16 amino acids. The CDR3 protein is CSADSPGGHFYNEQFF. CDR3 DNA sequence: TGCAGTGCTGATTCCCCTGGCGGCCACTTCTACAATGAGCAGTTCTTC.

This clonotype was counted only a few times. This rearrangement joins TRBV4-2 to TRBJ2-5; perhaps TRBD2 as D (5 bases). Germline CDR1 reads LGHNA; CDR2 reads YNFKEQ. This CDR3 is built from 14 residues. With 1 base removed from V and 3 bases from J, the gap between germline ends came to 9 bases. The CDR3 sequence is CASSQGLTKETQYF. Written as DNA, the CDR3 is TGTGCCAGCAGCCAAGGACTGACTAAAGAGACCCAGTACTTC.

This clonotype has only a few counts. This chain links TRBV6-4 with TRBJ2-3; the match to TRBD2 covers 11 bases. The CDR3 has 14 amino acids. The V gene's germline CDR1 is MRHNA and CDR2 SNTAGT. Germline trimming cut 5 bases from V and 5 bases from J; bases unmatched to any gene: 3. CDR3 in amino acids: CASSTSGGGDTQYF. For the CDR3, the DNA is TGTGCCAGCAGTACTAGCGGGGGAGGAGATACGCAGTATTTT.

The chain combines TRBV6-1 with TRBJ1-2; 7 bases match TRBD1. The CDR3 runs to 15 residues. J gave up 1 base and V 7 bases, and 9 bases lay outside the gene matches. CDR1 is MNHNS, CDR2 SASEGT, per germline. The CDR3 nucleotides read TGTGCCAGCATATCAGGGACAGTCTTTAACTATGGCTACACCTTC. Its translation is CASISGTVFNYGYTF.

This clonotype has a handful of counts. The chain couples TRBV6-2 or TRBV6-3 to TRBJ1-5; D is uncertain. Trimming cost V 6 bases and J 3 bases, with 6 bases left between them. The germline gives CDR1 MNHEY, CDR2 SVGEGT. The CDR3 is 12 amino acids. The DNA for the CDR3 is TGTGCCAGCAGCCTGACCAATCAGCCCCAGCATTTT. Translation gives CASSLTNQPQHF.

The J gene is TRBJ2-2, the V gene TRBV13; TRBD1 aligns across 7 bases. CDR3 length: 15 residues. Germline assignment: CDR1 PRHDT and CDR2 FYEKMQ (reference sequence). V lost 3 bases to trimming and J lost 2 bases; unmatched junction nucleotides: 3. The CDR3 DNA follows: TGTGCCAGCAGCTTTGGGGACAGAAACACCGGGGAGCTGTTTTTT. It codes for CASSFGDRNTGELFF.

This clonotype was found a few times. The chain's CDR3 is CASSQGQGGEKLFF. The CDR3 DNA follows: TGTGCCAGCAGCCAGGGACAGGGAGGAGAAAAACTGTTTTTT. The J gene is TRBJ1-4, the V gene TRBV11-2; 9 nucleotides match TRBD1. V dropped 5 bases and J dropped 8; count of bases not matched to a gene: 6. The CDR3 contains 14 residues. Germline values: CDR1 SGHAT, CDR2 FQNNGV.

The V call is TRBV7-9, the J call TRBJ2-5; 10 bases are a match to TRBD2. J gave up 8 bases and V 3 bases, and 15 bases lay outside the gene matches. The CDR3 sequence is 17 residues long. Germline V CDR1 and CDR2: SEHNR, FQNEAQ (reference sequence). In nucleotides, the CDR3 is TGTGCCAGCAGCTTCCTAGCGGGGGTCACTGGGTTTGGCACCCAGTACTTC. Translation gives CASSFLAGVTGFGTQYF.

This clonotype was observed a few times. The rearrangement joins TRBV4-3 to TRBJ2-7, with a tentative D call TRBD2 (6 bases). Germline CDR1 LGHNA, CDR2 YSLEER. V lost 0 bases to trimming and J lost 1 base, with 13 bases between them. CDR3 length: 16 amino acids. The CDR3: CASSQDTATRSYEQYF. CDR3 bases: TGCGCCAGCAGCCAAGACACCGCGACTAGATCCTACGAGCAGTACTTC.

There are many counts of this clonotype. The chain recombines TRBV19 with TRBJ2-5, with TRBD2 matching over 7 bases. The CDR3 runs 15 residues. CDR1 and CDR2 (germline): LNHDA, SQIVND (reference sequence). Losses at the gene ends were 3 bases for V and 2 bases for J; bases not matched to a gene: 6. In nucleotides, the CDR3 is TGTGCCAGTAGTATGTGGTCGGGGGGACAAGAGACCCAGTACTTC. Protein: CASSMWSGGQETQYF. The variable domain in full, with the rest retrieved from reference TRBV19 and TRBJ2-5, is DGGITQSPKYLFRKEGQNVTLSCEQNLNHDAMYWYRQDPGQGLRLIYYSQIVNDFQKGDIAEGYSVSREKKESFPLTVTSAQKNPTAFYLCASSMWSGGQETQYFGPGTRLLVL.

This clonotype came up once. The CDR3 here is CASSQARMLNTEAFF. CDR3 DNA: TGCGCCAGCAGCCAAGCAAGAATGCTGAACACTGAAGCTTTCTTT. V usage is TRBV4-3 and J usage is TRBJ1-1; D unclear. Germline values: CDR1 LGHNA, CDR2 YSLEER. Between the trimmed V and J ends, which lost 1 base and 0 bases, there was a span of 9 bases. The CDR3 is made up of 15 amino acids.

This clonotype was seen repeatedly, ten times or more. The chain employs TRBV12-3 or TRBV12-4 and TRBJ2-7; 11 bases match TRBD1. The CDR3 consists of 14 residues. The V gene end was trimmed by 5 bases and the J gene end by 2 bases; junction bases not matched to a gene: 2. The CDR3 loop reads CASSPDRGPYEQYF. CDR3 DNA sequence: TGTGCCAGCAGTCCGGACAGGGGGCCCTACGAGCAGTACTTC.

This chain links TRBV19 with TRBJ2-7; 10 bases are shared with TRBD2. Germline V gene sequence: CDR1 LNHDA, CDR2 SQIVND (reference sequence). The CDR3 runs 14 residues. With V trimmed by 6 bases and J by 6 bases, 8 bases remained unmatched. The CDR3 spells CASRLSGGACEQYF. The CDR3 DNA reads TGTGCCAGTAGGCTGAGCGGGGGGGCCTGCGAGCAGTACTTC.

This clonotype is labeled as medium-sized. The rearrangement uses TRBV19 and TRBJ2-2, with no clear D. The V end was cut by 5 bases, the J end by 5 bases, with 18 bases between. The CDR3 runs 16 residues. CDR1 is LNHDA, CDR2 SQIVND, per germline (reference sequence). The CDR3 loop is CASSPHRIGGTGELFF. CDR3 sequence (DNA): TGTGCCAGTAGTCCCCACAGAATAGGTGGAACCGGGGAGCTGTTTTTT.

This clonotype was counted between two and nine times. V and J are TRBV18 and TRBJ1-6, with D perhaps TRBD1 (6 bases). Germline loops: CDR1 KGHSH, CDR2 LQKENI. The V end lost 9 bases, the J end lost 0 bases, and 21 bases lay between the germline ends. The length of the CDR3 is 18 residues. The CDR3 nucleotides read TGTGCCAGTTCTTCTGGGGGCTGGGGAAGCTCCTATAATTCACCCCTCCACTTT. It yields the protein CASSSGGWGSSYNSPLHF.